This T cell receptor (beta chain) came from a study of radiotherapy plus CTLA-4 blockade in lung cancer. Only in-frame clones appear in the TCRdb table, and some are missing; sequencing was by immunoSEQ multiplex PCR. The data show 35,000 to 50,000 clones, 55% to 80% seen once. Germline V gene lookup returns CDR1 SGHRS and CDR2 YFSETQ. The CDR3 has 14 residues. Trimming pared 5 bases from V and 2 bases from J, leaving 10 bases between. This clone was seen only once. The chain carries TRBV5-1 and TRBJ1-4; D possibly corresponds to TRBD1 (5 bases). The clonotype comes from a human donor with non-small cell lung cancer who had a complete response to radiotherapy plus ipilimumab. The sequencing used peripheral blood, collected from a patient treated with radiotherapy plus ipilimumab. The DNA for the CDR3 is TGCGCCAGCAGACGGGGGACTACTAATGAAAAACTGTTTTTT. It codes for CASRRGTTNEKLFF. Combining the CDR3 with reference TRBV5-1 and TRBJ1-4 gives the whole variable domain KAGVTQTPRYLIKTRGQQVTLSCSPISGHRSVSWYQQTPGQGLQFLFEYFSETQRNKGNFPGRFSGRQFSNSRSEMNVSTLELGDSALYLCASRRGTTNEKLFFGSGTQLSVL.